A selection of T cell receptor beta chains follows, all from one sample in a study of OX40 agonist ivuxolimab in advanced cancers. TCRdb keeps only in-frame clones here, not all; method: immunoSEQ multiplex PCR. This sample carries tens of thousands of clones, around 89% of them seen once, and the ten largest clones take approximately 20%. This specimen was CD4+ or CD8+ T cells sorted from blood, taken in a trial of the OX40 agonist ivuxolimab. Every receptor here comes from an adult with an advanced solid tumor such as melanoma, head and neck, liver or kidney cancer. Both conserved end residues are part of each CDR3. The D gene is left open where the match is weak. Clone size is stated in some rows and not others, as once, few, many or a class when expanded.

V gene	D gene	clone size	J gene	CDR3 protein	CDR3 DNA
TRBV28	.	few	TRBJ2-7	CASSPSGAPYEQYF	TGTGCCAGCAGCCCCTCAGGGGCCCCCTACGAGCAGTACTTC
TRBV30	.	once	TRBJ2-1	CAWTRSYNEQFF	TGTGCCTGGACGAGGTCCTACAATGAGCAGTTCTTC
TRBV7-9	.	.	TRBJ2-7	CASSVTFGGAVYEQYF	TGTGCCAGCAGCGTCACGTTTGGGGGGGCAGTATACGAGCAGTACTTC
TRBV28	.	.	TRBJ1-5	CASTERLIGQPQHF	TGTGCCAGCACAGAACGGCTTATCGGGCAGCCCCAGCATTTT
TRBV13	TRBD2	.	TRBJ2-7	CASSSNSGSNGGEQYF	TGTGCCAGCAGCTCGAACAGCGGGAGCAATGGGGGGGAGCAGTACTTC
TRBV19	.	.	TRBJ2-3	CASRNRGGGGDTQYF	TGTGCCAGTAGGAACAGGGGAGGCGGAGGAGATACGCAGTATTTT
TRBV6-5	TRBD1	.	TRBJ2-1	CASRTGTGPYNEQFF	TGTGCCAGCAGAACCGGGACAGGGCCGTACAATGAGCAGTTCTTC
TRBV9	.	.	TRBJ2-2	CASSELQGAPTGELFF	TGTGCCAGCAGCGAGCTACAGGGTGCGCCCACCGGGGAGCTGTTTTTT
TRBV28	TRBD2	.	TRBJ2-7	CASSFAGGSYEQYF	TGTGCCAGCAGTTTTGCGGGAGGGAGCTACGAGCAGTACTTC
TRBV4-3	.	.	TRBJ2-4	CASSQEAGATKNIQYF	TGCGCCAGCAGCCAAGAGGCTGGAGCTACCAAAAACATTCAGTACTTC
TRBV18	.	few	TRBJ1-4	CASSPPTATNEKLFF	TGTGCCAGCTCACCACCCACTGCAACTAATGAAAAACTGTTTTTT
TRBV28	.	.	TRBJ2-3	CASSTTGTTSTDTQYF	TGTGCCAGCAGTACCACCGGGACAACGAGCACAGATACGCAGTATTTT
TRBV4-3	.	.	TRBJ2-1	CASSQEGTGTYNEQFF	TGCGCCAGCAGCCAAGAAGGTACAGGAACCTACAATGAGCAGTTCTTC
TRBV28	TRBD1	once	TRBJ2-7	CASSSGQGPNEQYF	TGTGCCAGCAGTTCGGGACAGGGGCCAAACGAGCAGTACTTC
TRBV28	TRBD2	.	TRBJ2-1	CASREYGGASGEDEQFF	TGTGCCAGCCGTGAATACGGGGGGGCTAGCGGAGAAGATGAGCAGTTCTTC